What follows is one T cell receptor beta chain and its context. This sample is drawn from a study of control samples from healthy donors and cancer patients. Sequenced by immunoSEQ multiplex PCR; TCRdb stores in-frame clones only, minus some. The table has roughly 130,000 clones, about 93% seen once. This clonotype was sampled from a man between 18 and 35 years old in good health. The sample consisted of blood.

CDR3 DNA: TGTGCCAGCAGCCGAGGGGGAGGCGAGACCCAGTACTTC. It translates to CASSRGGGETQYF. The chain uses TRBV7-2 and TRBJ2-5; perhaps D is TRBD1 or TRBD2 (6 bases each). Germline V gene data show CDR1 as SGHTA and CDR2 as FQGNSA. This CDR3 is built from 13 residues. V lost 5 bases and J lost 5, with 12 bases in between.